The clone carrying this TCR beta chain was observed at least ten times. CDR3 regions of TCR beta were amplified from RNA transcripts. First-round RT-PCR used HTBI primers; second-round multiplex PCR followed. In TCRdb, the multiplex PCR reads were re-called with MiXCR into one record per CDR3 protein. The sample includes around 470,000 distinct CDR3 sequences, 14% of them seen just once. This record comes from a study of Graves' ophthalmopathy and Graves' hyperthyroidism. Trimming took 2 bases from V and 2 from J; bases not matched to a gene: 5. Germline values: CDR1 MNHEY, CDR2 SVGAGI. The CDR3 has 16 residues.

The chain combines TRBV6-5 with TRBJ2-2, with 7 bases identical to TRBD1. Sequencing was done on a sample of blood. The clonotype originates from a woman aged 25 to 39 with Graves' ophthalmopathy. CDR3 loop: CASSYPTGANTGELFF. In nucleotides, the CDR3 is TGTGCCAGCAGTTACCCCACAGGGGCAAACACCGGGGAGCTGTTTTTT.